These T cell receptor beta chains were read from a single sample in a study of CD8+ T cells in alopecia areata. Method: immunoSEQ multiplex PCR; TCRdb's copy keeps in-frame clones and lacks some. The sample yields 150,000 to 200,000 clones, 50% to 70% seen once. This specimen consisted of CD4+ T cells sorted from blood, obtained at week 0. The receptors come from a human donor with alopecia areata. Both conserved end residues are part of each CDR3. The D gene is left open where the match is weak. Part of the rows lack a size; the others show once, few, many or a class for expanded clones.

j_call clone_size v_call d_call cdr3_nt cdr3_aa
TRBJ2-5 NA TRBV6-6 NA TGTGCCAGCGGCCAGGACAGCCTCCAAGAGACCCAGTACTTC CASGQDSLQETQYF
TRBJ2-5 NA TRBV7-6 NA TGTGCCAGCTCCGCGGGGTTACAAGAGACCCAGTACTTC CASSAGLQETQYF
TRBJ1-5 NA TRBV30 NA TGTGCCTGGAGTAGGGGAGCGGATCAGCCCCAGCATTTT CAWSRGADQPQHF
TRBJ2-3 NA TRBV29-1 NA TGCAGCGTTGATAGCACCCCCAAAAACACAGATACGCAGTATTTT CSVDSTPKNTDTQYF
TRBJ1-1 NA TRBV29-1 NA TGCAGCGCCCGACTCGACACTGAAGCTTTCTTT CSARLDTEAFF
TRBJ1-5 NA TRBV30 NA TGTGCCTGGAGCCGGGGGCTTGAGCCCCAGCATTTT CAWSRGLEPQHF
TRBJ2-7 NA TRBV15 NA TGTGCCACCAGCAGAGATTTTCTAGGCGAGCAGTACTTC CATSRDFLGEQYF
TRBJ1-2 NA TRBV20-1 NA TGCAGTCCTTCAGGACACGGCTACACCTTC CSPSGHGYTF
TRBJ2-5 NA TRBV5-1 NA TGCGCCAGCAGCCGTAATACAGGGCAAGAGACCCAGTACTTC CASSRNTGQETQYF
TRBJ2-6 NA TRBV5-1 NA TGCGCCAGCAGCTTGCCCCTGGGGGGGGCCAACGTCCTGACTTTC CASSLPLGGANVLTF
TRBJ1-5 NA TRBV27 NA TGTGCCAGCAGTTTGGAAAGTAGCAATCAGCCCCAGCATTTT CASSLESSNQPQHF
TRBJ1-1 NA TRBV27 NA TGTGCCAGCAGTTCGAGACAGGAAGCTTTCTTT CASSSRQEAFF
TRBJ2-1 once TRBV30 NA TGTGCCTGGAGTATCGGGGCAGCGCATACCTACAATGAGCAGTTCTTC CAWSIGAAHTYNEQFF
TRBJ2-7 NA TRBV5-6 NA TGTGCCAGCACCGACAAAACAGGCCCCTACGAGCAGTACTTC CASTDKTGPYEQYF
TRBJ2-7 NA TRBV5-1 TRBD1 TGCGCCAGCAGCTTGACAGGGGCCTACGAGCAGTACTTC CASSLTGAYEQYF
TRBJ2-7 NA TRBV7-8 TRBD1 TGTGCCAGCAGCATCACCCAGGGGGTTCAGCAGTACTTC CASSITQGVQQYF
TRBJ1-1 NA TRBV30 NA TGTGCCTGGAGTACCCGGCCCCGCGGGGCTGAAGCTTTCTTT CAWSTRPRGAEAFF
TRBJ2-7 NA TRBV4-1 NA TGCGCCAGCAGCCAAGCTCTGGGACCGGCCTACGAGCAGTACTTC CASSQALGPAYEQYF
TRBJ1-1 NA TRBV29-1 NA TGCAGCGTTGACTATCGCGTACAGGGATACACTGAAGCTTTCTTT CSVDYRVQGYTEAFF
TRBJ2-1 NA TRBV7-9 NA TGTGCCAGCAGCTCCACTGGCGGTGCCTACAATGAGCAGTTCTTC CASSSTGGAYNEQFF
TRBJ1-1 NA TRBV27 NA TGTGCCAGCATCCTGGGGACAAAGAACACTGAAGCTTTCTTT CASILGTKNTEAFF
TRBJ2-7 NA TRBV29-1 NA TGCAGCGGGAAGAACAGGCACTACGAGCAGTACTTC CSGKNRHYEQYF
TRBJ1-1 few TRBV29-1 NA TGCAGCTTAAGGGGGATTGGCACTGAAGCTTTCTTT CSLRGIGTEAFF
TRBJ2-2 NA TRBV25-1 NA TGTGCCAGCAGTGAGAGGGGATACACCGGGGAGCTGTTTTTT CASSERGYTGELFF
TRBJ2-6 few TRBV5-1 NA TGCGCCAGCAGTATTGGGCGACAGGGGACTAGCTCTGGGGCCAACGTCCTGACTTTC CASSIGRQGTSSGANVLTF
TRBJ1-2 NA TRBV7-8 NA TGTGCCAGCAGCCCACAGGGACTCCCTAACTATGGCTACACCTTC CASSPQGLPNYGYTF
TRBJ2-2 few TRBV7-9 NA TGTGCCAGCAGCTTAGCGGGGACCGGGGAGCTGTTTTTT CASSLAGTGELFF
TRBJ2-7 NA TRBV29-1 TRBD1 TGCAGCGTTGGAGAGGACAGGGGGCTCTACGAGCAGTACTTC CSVGEDRGLYEQYF
TRBJ2-7 NA TRBV4-3 TRBD1 TGCGCCAGCAGCCTTAACCGGGACAGGGCCTACGAGCAGTACTTC CASSLNRDRAYEQYF
TRBJ2-4 NA TRBV5-1 TRBD1 TGCGCCAGCAGCATAGGACAGGGGGCGGACATTCAGTACTTC CASSIGQGADIQYF
TRBJ2-5 few TRBV18 TRBD1 TGTGCCAGCTCACCGAGGACAGGGGAGGTAGAGACCCAGTACTTC CASSPRTGEVETQYF
TRBJ2-7 NA TRBV7-2 NA TGTGCCAGCAGCTTGGACTCCAGGGTCTTGAAGCAGTACTTC CASSLDSRVLKQYF
TRBJ2-3 NA TRBV29-1 NA TGCAGCGTTGAACCGGGGCGGAGCACAGATACGCAGTATTTT CSVEPGRSTDTQYF
TRBJ2-3 few TRBV4-2 NA TGTGCCAGCAGCCAAGAGAGGCAGACTAGCACAGATACGCAGTATTTT CASSQERQTSTDTQYF
TRBJ2-3 NA TRBV2 NA TGTGCCAGCAGGGGGCCTGGCACAGATACGCAGTATTTT CASRGPGTDTQYF
TRBJ1-2 NA TRBV4-3 NA TGCGCCAGCAGCCACGACCCCGACTATGGCTACACCTTC CASSHDPDYGYTF
TRBJ1-2 NA TRBV28 NA TGTGCCAGCAGTCTGGTAACCTCAGGGAGAAGGAACTATGGCTACACCTTC CASSLVTSGRRNYGYTF
TRBJ2-5 NA TRBV9 TRBD1 TGTGCCAGCAGCGTATCCGGGACAGCACAAGAGACCCAGTACTTC CASSVSGTAQETQYF
TRBJ2-1 NA TRBV11-2 NA TGTGCCAGCAGCCAGGCCCCCGATGATGAGCAGTTCTTC CASSQAPDDEQFF
TRBJ1-2 NA TRBV12-5 NA TGTGCTAGTGGTACCGACGGATATGGCTACACCTTC CASGTDGYGYTF
TRBJ1-2 NA TRBV30 TRBD1 TGTGCCTGGAGTGTACAAACAGGGGATGGCTACACCTTC CAWSVQTGDGYTF